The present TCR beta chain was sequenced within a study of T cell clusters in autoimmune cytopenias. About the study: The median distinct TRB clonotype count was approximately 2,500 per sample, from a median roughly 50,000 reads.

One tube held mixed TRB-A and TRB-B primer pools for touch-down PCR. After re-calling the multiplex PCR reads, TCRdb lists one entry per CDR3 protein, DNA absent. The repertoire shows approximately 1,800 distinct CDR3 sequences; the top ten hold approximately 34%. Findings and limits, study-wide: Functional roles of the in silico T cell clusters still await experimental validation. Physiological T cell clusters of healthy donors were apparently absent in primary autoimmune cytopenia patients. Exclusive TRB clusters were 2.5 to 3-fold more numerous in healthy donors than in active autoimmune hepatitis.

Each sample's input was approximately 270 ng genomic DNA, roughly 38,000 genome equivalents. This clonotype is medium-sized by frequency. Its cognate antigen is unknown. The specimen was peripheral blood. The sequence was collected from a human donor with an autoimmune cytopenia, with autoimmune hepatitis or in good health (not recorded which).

The CDR3 loop reads CASSQGRRDYGYTF. The gene calls are TRBV4-2 and TRBJ1-2. The CDR3 sequence is 14 residues long. Germline V gene sequence: CDR1 LGHNA, CDR2 YNFKEQ.